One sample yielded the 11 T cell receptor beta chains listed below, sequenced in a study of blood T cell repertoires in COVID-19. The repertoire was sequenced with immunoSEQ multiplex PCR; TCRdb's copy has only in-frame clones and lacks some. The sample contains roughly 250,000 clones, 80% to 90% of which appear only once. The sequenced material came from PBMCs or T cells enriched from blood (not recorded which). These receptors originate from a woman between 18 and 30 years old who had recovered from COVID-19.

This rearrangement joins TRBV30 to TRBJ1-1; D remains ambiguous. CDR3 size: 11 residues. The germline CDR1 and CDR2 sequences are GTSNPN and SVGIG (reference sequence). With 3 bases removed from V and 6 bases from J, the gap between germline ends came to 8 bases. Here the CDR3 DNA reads TGTGCCTGGAGCGAGGGCGCTGAAGCTTTCTTT. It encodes CAWSEGAEAFF.

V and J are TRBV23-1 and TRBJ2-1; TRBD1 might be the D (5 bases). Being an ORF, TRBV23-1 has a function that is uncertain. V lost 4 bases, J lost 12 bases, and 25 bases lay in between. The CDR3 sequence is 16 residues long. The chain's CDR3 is CASSPTGTDTDIGQFF. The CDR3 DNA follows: TGCGCCAGCAGTCCCACAGGTACGGACACCGACATTGGGCAGTTCTTC.

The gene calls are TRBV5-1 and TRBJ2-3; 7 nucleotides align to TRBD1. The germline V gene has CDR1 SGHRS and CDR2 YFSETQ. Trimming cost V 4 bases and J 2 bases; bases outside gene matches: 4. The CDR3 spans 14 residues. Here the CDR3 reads CASSPGQLTDTQYF. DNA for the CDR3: TGCGCCAGCAGCCCGGGACAGCTCACAGATACGCAGTATTTT. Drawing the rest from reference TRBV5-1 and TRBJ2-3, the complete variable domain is KAGVTQTPRYLIKTRGQQVTLSCSPISGHRSVSWYQQTPGQGLQFLFEYFSETQRNKGNFPGRFSGRQFSNSRSEMNVSTLELGDSALYLCASSPGQLTDTQYFGPGTRLTVL.

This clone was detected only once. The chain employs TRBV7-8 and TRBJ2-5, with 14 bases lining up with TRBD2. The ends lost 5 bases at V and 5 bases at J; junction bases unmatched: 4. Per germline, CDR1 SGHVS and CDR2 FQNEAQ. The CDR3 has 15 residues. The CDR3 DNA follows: TGTGCCAGCAGCCGACTAGCGGGGGGGGCGGAGACCCAGTACTTC. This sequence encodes CASSRLAGGAETQYF.

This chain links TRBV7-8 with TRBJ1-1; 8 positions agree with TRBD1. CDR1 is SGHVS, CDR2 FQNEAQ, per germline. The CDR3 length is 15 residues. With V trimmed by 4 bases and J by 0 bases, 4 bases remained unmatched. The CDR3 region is CASSSPTGVNTEAFF. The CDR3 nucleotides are TGTGCCAGCAGCTCACCGACAGGGGTGAACACTGAAGCTTTCTTT. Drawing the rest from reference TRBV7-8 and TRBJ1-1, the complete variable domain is GAGVSQSPRYKVAKRGQDVALRCDPISGHVSLFWYQQALGQGPEFLTYFQNEAQLDKSGLPSDRFFAERPEGSVSTLKIQRTQQEDSAVYLCASSSPTGVNTEAFFGQGTRLTVV.

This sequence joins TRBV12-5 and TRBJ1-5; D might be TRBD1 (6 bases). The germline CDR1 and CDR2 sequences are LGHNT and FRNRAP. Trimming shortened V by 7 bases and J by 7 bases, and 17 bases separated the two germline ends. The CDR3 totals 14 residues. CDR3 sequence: CASAQQGSYQPQHF. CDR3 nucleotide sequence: TGTGCTAGTGCCCAACAGGGATCGTACCAGCCCCAGCATTTT.

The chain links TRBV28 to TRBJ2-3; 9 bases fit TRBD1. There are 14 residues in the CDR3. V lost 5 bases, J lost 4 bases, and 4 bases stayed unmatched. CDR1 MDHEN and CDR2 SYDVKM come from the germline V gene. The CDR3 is CASSGQGSPDTQYF. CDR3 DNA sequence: TGTGCCAGCAGTGGACAGGGGAGCCCAGATACGCAGTATTTT. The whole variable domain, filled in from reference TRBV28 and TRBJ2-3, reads DVKVTQSSRYLVKRTGEKVFLECVQDMDHENMFWYRQDPGLGLRLIYFSYDVKMKEKGDIPEGYSVSREKKERFSLILESASTNQTSMYLCASSGQGSPDTQYFGPGTRLTVL.

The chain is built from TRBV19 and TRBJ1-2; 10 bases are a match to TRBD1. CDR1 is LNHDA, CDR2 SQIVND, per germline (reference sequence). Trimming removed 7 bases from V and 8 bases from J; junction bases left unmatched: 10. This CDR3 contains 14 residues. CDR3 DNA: TGTGCCAGTATCCCGACCGGGACAGGGGTAGGCTACACCTTC. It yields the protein CASIPTGTGVGYTF.

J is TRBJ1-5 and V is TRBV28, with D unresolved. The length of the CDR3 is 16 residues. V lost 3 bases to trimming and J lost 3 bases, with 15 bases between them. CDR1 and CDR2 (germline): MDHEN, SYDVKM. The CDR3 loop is CASSLEGGGFNQPQHF. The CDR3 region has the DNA TGTGCCAGCAGTTTGGAGGGTGGCGGATTCAATCAGCCCCAGCATTTT.

DNA of the CDR3: TGTGCCATCACTAGGGAGGGGGACACTGAAGCTTTCTTT. It translates to CAITREGDTEAFF. The chain couples TRBV10-3 to TRBJ1-1; D possibly corresponds to TRBD1 (6 bases). Germline CDR1 ENHRY, CDR2 SYGVKD. V was cut by 7 bases and J by 3 bases, with 12 bases left in between. The CDR3 has 13 residues.

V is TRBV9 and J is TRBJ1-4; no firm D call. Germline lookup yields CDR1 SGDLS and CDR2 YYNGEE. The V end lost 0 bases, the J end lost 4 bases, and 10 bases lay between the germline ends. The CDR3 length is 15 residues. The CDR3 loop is CASSVVNGDNEKLFF. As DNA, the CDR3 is TGTGCCAGCAGCGTAGTTAACGGGGATAATGAAAAACTGTTTTTT.